The sequence of this T cell receptor (beta chain) was determined in a study of CD4 T cells in relation to SARS-CoV-2 and coronaviruses (dated by TCRdb to about 2021). Concerning the study at large: In the ViraFEST assay, PBMCs were grown with antigen for about eleven days, and TCR beta CDR3s were then sequenced to identify antigen-specific clonal expansions. Patient-derived lymphoblastoid cell lines were used to map the HLA restriction of shared crossreactive spike epitopes. An HIV-1 Nef peptide pool or a culture without peptide was used as the negative reference condition. Memory CD4+ T cell crossreactivity between SARS-CoV-2 and common cold coronavirus spike proteins was assessed at the TCR clonotype level in the study. Expansion assays from other donors in the study were sequenced with a different, Illumina-based TCR-beta assay. The Adaptive Biotechnologies TCR-sequencing kit was used for samples from a few pre-COVID donors and for the naive versus memory experiments, whereas the other data were Illumina-based.

Library method: the immunoSEQ multiplex PCR assay. The paper's processing steps were these. Preprocessing removed nonproductive sequences and CDR3s not starting with C, not ending with F or W, or shorter than 7 amino acids. Antigen-specific clonotypes were called with the MANAFEST web app, based on expansion relative to reference and other culture wells. A clone was considered positive if the clone showed significant expansion compared with the reference culture in 2 of 3 replicate wells at an FDR below 0.05. Positive clones also required significant expansion versus all other tandem wells and an odds ratio above 5. CDR3 homology was measured as pairwise Levenshtein distance, computed with the stringdist R package after trimming three terminal residues from each end. Not all clones reach the TCRdb copy of this immuneACCESS table, which keeps in-frame sequences only. Checked studies attribute under half of the gap to unresolved V genes and leave the rest unexplained. V and J calls and clone size come straight from that table; D and trimming were deduced from the DNA. In this sample the table shows around 32,000 clones, about 80% of which occur a single time. Of the sample, roughly 14% is held by the ten largest clones.

Comments on this clone: It lacks a known antigen. No per-base quality is available; no much larger clone lies one base away.

Counted from cysteine to phenylalanine, this CDR3 has 11 amino acids. The kept DNA is CDR3 alone, 33 bases in frame from the first base. V is pared back by 6 bases and J by 2 bases, with 4 bases lying between the germline termini. CDR1 and CDR2 are drawn from the germline V gene: SGHTA, FQGNSA. The investigation overall reported the following: Pre-pandemic and post-infection samples were not both contributed by any donor, so tracing of the source of pre-existing responses was limited. Significantly weaker SARS-CoV-2-driven expansion was shown by crossreactive clones than by monoreactive clones, consistent with antigenic imprinting. Crossreactivity analysis centred on spike protein, so crossreactivity against other viral proteins was not assessed. The study was constrained by small numbers of patients and of tested TCRs. Memory CD4+ clonotypes crossrecognizing SARS-CoV-2 and at least one common cold coronavirus spike were found in around three fifths of donors.

CD4+ T cells from unexposed donors were collected before the COVID-19 pandemic (2011-2018). Following 10 days of culture, the EasySep CD4+ T cell isolation kit was used to isolate CD4+ T cells. As cell number allowed, CD4+ T cells from unexposed donors were tested for reactivity to SARS-CoV-2 S and N and to four common cold coronavirus spike pools. About 2 million PBMCs per well were cultured in IMDM with roughly 5% human AB serum and 9.5 to 10 IU/ml IL-2. Half of the culture medium was replaced with fresh IL-2-containing medium on days 3 and 7. In general, triplicate replicate wells were used for every peptide culture condition. The leukapheresis product for the unexposed donors was obtained through commercial purchase. Ficoll-Paque PLUS gradient centrifugation was used to isolate PBMCs from leukapheresis product or whole blood. PBMCs were either used fresh in the expansion assay or cryopreserved at -140 degrees C. The QIAamp Micro DNA Kit was used to extract genomic DNA from the CD4+ T cells.

Sequencing was performed on CD4+ T cells from PBMCs, cultured in vitro. The chain is assembled from TRBV7-2 and TRBJ2-5, with an unclear D gene assignment. The clonotype comes from a human donor in good health. The nucleotide sequence reads TGTGCCAGCAGTTCTCAAGAGACCCAGTACTTC. Its protein reads: CASSSQETQYF.